The entry that follows covers one TCR beta chain sequence. There is no known antigen for this receptor. No per-base quality is available; no much larger clone lies one base away. The CDR3 contains 11 residues, cysteine and phenylalanine counted. The DNA shown is the 33-base CDR3, in frame from base 1. Trimming costs V 4 bases and J 12 bases, and their ends lie 10 bases apart. CDR1 is given as SGHTA and CDR2 as FQGNSA, both from the germline V gene. The High Capacity cDNA Reverse Transcription Kit was used to reverse transcribe all of the isolated RNA, meaning that expressed TCRB transcripts were what got sequenced. Deep immunoSEQ sequencing was performed on naive, central memory and regulatory T cell samples, with an average of about 4 million total reads per sample. Sorted cells were lysed in RLT buffer, and RNA was extracted using DNase-treated RNeasy Micro or Mini kits according to cell number. Each cell subset was processed separately to prevent cross-contamination, with patient and healthy donor samples processed together. Using the immunoSEQ multiplex PCR, TCRB sequences were amplified from cDNA into 87-bp fragments spanning the CDR3 region. Sequencing of the amplicons was performed on the Illumina HiSeq platform. Regarding the original processing steps: PCR bias was computationally corrected using synthetic template baselines, reads within Hamming distance 2 were collapsed, and singletons that could not be merged were discarded. By aligning reads against IMGT, V, D and J genes, CDR3 length, and insertions or deletions at six rearrangement sites were assigned. Within each subset, clonotype counts were normalized to the number of sorted cells before true diversity and Gini coefficients were calculated with the tcR R package. The overlap coefficient, calculated on TCRB nucleotide sequences, was used to measure repertoire sharing. Out-of-frame TCRB sequences from naive cells were analyzed to stand in for the pre-selection repertoire. TCRdb took this table from immuneACCESS and kept in-frame rearrangements with V and J called. Such tables lack part of the clones; where checked against another copy, unresolved V genes explain under half of the gap, and the rest is unexplained. For V, J and clone size, that table is used; D and trimming come from the DNA. The sample table lists a few hundred thousand clones, around 16% of them with a count of one. The ten top clones hold 0.07% to 0.095% of the sample.

These data belong to a study of beta chain features in type 1 diabetes listed by TCRdb under 2018. With regard to the full study: No differences in mean age, gender distribution, total cell number or subset yield were found between patients and healthy donors. Regulatory and stem cell-like memory subsets were obtained from only 8 patients and roughly 8 healthy donors, while naive and central memory subsets were obtained from all 30 or so donors. The study compared the TCRB repertoires of sorted circulating CD4+ T cell subsets in recently diagnosed type 1 diabetes patients with those in matched healthy donors. A total of 100 million to 110 million sorted cells were examined across all samples, and a strong correlation was observed between cell number per subset and RNA yield.

A single peripheral blood draw of roughly 0.11 L on average was collected from each donor into heparinised tubes. A BD FACSAria II was used to sort naive, central memory, regulatory and stem cell-like memory CD4+ T cells with a panel that included CD45RO, CCR7, CD25, CD127, CD95 and CD27. A purity above 95% was achieved for all sorted populations. PBMCs were isolated immediately by Lymphoprep density gradient centrifugation and stained directly without culture. Samples were stained and sorted in pairs, with one healthy donor and one patient per experiment, so that batch effects were minimized. Study-wide conclusions, independent of this receptor: Patients with type 1 diabetes made fewer insertions and deleted more nucleotides at VDJ recombination sites, implying thymic rearrangement abnormalities. Naive, central memory and regulatory TCRB repertoires appeared more similar among patients than among healthy donors. Because the HLA sub-analyses included only small numbers of individuals, any influence of HLA type on TCRB rearrangement was left unresolved. Shorter templates might be favored by PCR, yet because patient and control samples were amplified and corrected together, any such skew would affect both groups equally. Because cDNA was sequenced instead of genomic DNA, activated cells with high expression could be over-represented, although the groups did not differ in activation or CD3 levels. Type 1 diabetes patients showed a moderate but significant shortening of TCRB CDR3 length in all four CD4+ subsets.

The chain joins TRBV7-2 to TRBJ2-1, with the D gene tentatively TRBD1 or TRBD2, based on 5 matching bases in each. The source material was naive CD4+ T cells from blood. Explained via the paper, the cell subset or site label denotes: true naive CD4+ T cells. The TCR was taken from a man younger than 40 with type 1 diabetes. The CDR3 region has the sequence CASSYRDGQFF. The DNA sequence reads TGTGCCAGCAGCTATCGGGACGGGCAGTTCTTC.